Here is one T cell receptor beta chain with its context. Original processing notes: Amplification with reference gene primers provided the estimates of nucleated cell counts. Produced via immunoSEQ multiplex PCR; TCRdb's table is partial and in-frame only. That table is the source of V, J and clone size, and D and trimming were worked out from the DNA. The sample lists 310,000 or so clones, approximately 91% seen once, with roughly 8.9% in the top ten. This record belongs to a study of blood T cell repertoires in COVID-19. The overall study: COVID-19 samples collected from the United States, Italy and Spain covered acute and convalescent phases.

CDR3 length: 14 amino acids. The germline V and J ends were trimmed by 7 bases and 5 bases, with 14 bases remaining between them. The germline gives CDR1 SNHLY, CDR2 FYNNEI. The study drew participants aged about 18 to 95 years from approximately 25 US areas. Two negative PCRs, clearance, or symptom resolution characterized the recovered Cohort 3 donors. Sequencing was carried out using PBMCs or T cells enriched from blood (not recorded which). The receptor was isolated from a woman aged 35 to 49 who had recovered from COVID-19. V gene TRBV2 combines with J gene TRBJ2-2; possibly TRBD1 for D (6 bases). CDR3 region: CASKWAGETGELFF. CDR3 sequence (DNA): TGTGCCAGCAAGTGGGCAGGGGAAACCGGGGAGCTGTTTTTT.